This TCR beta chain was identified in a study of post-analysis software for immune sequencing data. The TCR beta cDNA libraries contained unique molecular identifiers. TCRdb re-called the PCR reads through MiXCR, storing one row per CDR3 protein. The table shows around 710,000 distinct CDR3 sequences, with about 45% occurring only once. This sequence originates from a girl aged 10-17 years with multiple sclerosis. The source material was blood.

In DNA, the CDR3 is TGTGCCATCAGTGAAGTGAGAACGTCTCGATATGGCTACACCTTC. Its protein product is CAISEVRTSRYGYTF. This sequence joins TRBV10-3 and TRBJ1-2, with D uncertain. Germline V gene sequence: CDR1 ENHRY, CDR2 SYGVKD. V was trimmed by 3 bases and J by 5 bases, leaving 16 bases between them. This CDR3 region has 15 residues.